One and the same sample provided the 25 T cell receptor beta chains below, sequenced in a study of identical twins (TCRdb year 2016). The library was prepared using 5' RACE. The sequencing machine was an Illumina HiSeq 2000. Starting from the raw public reads, TCRdb applied fastp trimming at Q25, assembled clones with MiXCR and retained in-frame beta chains. Under each unique CDR3 protein, matching rows form one entry showing the most common genes and DNA. This sample is represented by 450,000 to 650,000 distinct CDR3 sequences; about 15% of them were singletons. The ten largest account for roughly 0.4% of the sample. This sample also belongs to another study, concerning yellow fever vaccine responses in identical twins.

Material: CD4+ T cells sorted from blood. These receptors were obtained from a woman in her late teens or twenties in good health.

V gene TRBV2 combines with J gene TRBJ1-5, with D possibly TRBD1 on 5 matching bases. V was pared by 6 bases and J by 5 bases, with 8 bases between. Germline V gives CDR1 SNHLY, CDR2 FYNNEI. The CDR3 is 12 amino acids. CDR3 protein: CASRQGYQPQHF. CDR3 coding DNA: TGTGCCAGCAGGCAGGGTTATCAGCCCCAGCATTTT.

The chain is built from TRBV10-1 and TRBJ2-7, with 9 positions matching TRBD1. Germline V gene sequence: CDR1 WNHNN, CDR2 SYGVQD (reference sequence). The junction had 16 bases not matched to a gene; V was cut back by 6 bases and J by 4 bases. The CDR3 contains 17 residues. CDR3 coding DNA: TGCGCCAGCAGGGTACATTTGGACAGGGGAAGTGAGTACGAGCAGTACGTC. It specifies CASRVHLDRGSEYEQYV.

J is TRBJ2-1 and V is TRBV18; TRBD1 agrees at 8 bases. CDR3 size: 13 residues. J was trimmed by 7 bases and V by 4 bases; bases with no gene match: 3. Germline assignment: CDR1 KGHSH and CDR2 LQKENI. Written as DNA, the CDR3 is TGTGCCAGCTCACAACAGGGGGTGAATGAGCAGTTCTTC. This translates into CASSQQGVNEQFF.

The chain links TRBV6-1 to TRBJ1-5, with D hard to call. V was shortened by 8 bases and J by 4 bases, with 3 bases between the two germline ends. The CDR3 covers 10 residues. CDR1 and CDR2 (germline): MNHNS, SASEGT. DNA for the CDR3: TGTGCCAGCGGGAATCAGCCCCAGCATTTT. Amino acids: CASGNQPQHF.

In this sample, this clonotype turned up a few times. The V and J genes are TRBV5-1 and TRBJ2-1; D is perhaps TRBD1 (5 bases). The V gene lost 2 bases and the J gene lost 3 bases, with 15 bases spanning the gap. CDR1 is SGHRS and CDR2 is YFSETQ in the germline V gene. The CDR3 is 16 residues long. The CDR3 DNA reads as TGCGCCAGCAGCTTTTATTCTGGGGCCGACTACAATGAGCAGTTCTTC. Residues: CASSFYSGADYNEQFF.

This clonotype was seen just once. The V call is TRBV2, the J call TRBJ2-3; D call uncertain. The CDR3 is made up of 18 amino acids. Germline loops: CDR1 SNHLY, CDR2 FYNNEI. Deletions cut 11 bases from V and 3 bases from J, with 30 bases between. CDR3 protein: CACCLSHLGLGSTDTQYF. In DNA form, the CDR3 reads TGTGCCTGCTGTTTGAGTCATCTCGGGCTAGGCTCAACAGATACGCAGTATTTT.

This clonotype was recorded a few times. The chain recombines TRBV29-1 with TRBJ2-5, with D possibly matching TRBD2 (6 bases). The CDR3 totals 13 residues. V lost 3 bases and J 4 bases, leaving 12 bases between the germline ends. Germline V gene lookup returns CDR1 SQVTM and CDR2 ANQGSEA. The CDR3 DNA sequence: TGCAGCGTTGAGTCCGGGGGAGGAGAGACCCAGTACTTC. Amino acid sequence: CSVESGGGETQYF.

The chain is built from TRBV27 and TRBJ2-1, with 12 bases aligning to TRBD2. Looked up from germline, CDR1 is MNHEY and CDR2 is SMNVEV (reference sequence). V trimming: 5 bases; J trimming: 6 bases; junction bases outside the gene matches: 5. The CDR3 has 15 amino acids. In nucleotides, the CDR3 is TGTGCCAGCAGTGAACTAGCGGGAGGATCCAATGAGCAGTTCTTC. As protein: CASSELAGGSNEQFF.

This clonotype has just a few counts. This rearrangement joins TRBV7-2 to TRBJ2-1; 14 nucleotides align to TRBD2. Germline V gene sequence: CDR1 SGHTA, CDR2 FQGNSA. The CDR3 loop spans 17 amino acids. With V trimmed by 5 bases and J by 4 bases, 7 bases remained unmatched. The CDR3 DNA reads as TGTGCCAGCAGCGTACAAAGACTAGCGGGGGGGTACAATGAGCAGTTCTTC. Protein product: CASSVQRLAGGYNEQFF.

This clonotype was seen only once. The chain links TRBV7-2 to TRBJ2-3; no definite D call. There are 15 residues in the CDR3. Germline CDR1 reads SGHTA; CDR2 reads FQGNSA. V dropped 1 base and J dropped 6 bases, with 14 bases sitting between them. CDR3 nucleotide sequence: TGTGCCAGCAGCTTAGTATGGTGGCAGGAGGATACGCAGTATTTT. Amino acids: CASSLVWWQEDTQYF.

The rearrangement links TRBV2 to TRBJ1-2; possible D gene TRBD1, 5 bases. Germline values: CDR1 SNHLY, CDR2 FYNNEI. The CDR3 length is 14 residues. Trimming removed 1 base from V and 5 bases from J, with 11 bases in between. The CDR3 bases are TGTGCCAGCAGTGAAGGCAGGGTATGGTATGGCTACACCTTC. It yields the protein CASSEGRVWYGYTF.

A few counts support this clonotype. V is TRBV3-1 and J is TRBJ1-1, with TRBD1 identical over 8 bases. The V gene's germline CDR1 is LGHDT and CDR2 YNNKEL (reference sequence). The junction had 6 bases not matched to a gene; V was cut back by 0 bases and J by 0 bases. There are 17 residues in the CDR3. This CDR3 reads CASSQDMTGALNTEAFF. CDR3 in DNA: TGTGCCAGCAGCCAAGATATGACAGGGGCCCTGAACACTGAAGCTTTCTTT.

In DNA, the CDR3 is TGTGCCAGCAGCCAAGAATTGGGACTAGCGGGAGGAAACGACAATGAGCAGTTCTTC. Translating it yields CASSQELGLAGGNDNEQFF. The J gene is TRBJ2-1, the V gene TRBV14; TRBD2 matches at 15 bases. CDR3 length equals 19 residues. CDR1 and CDR2 from the germline V gene are SGHDN and FVKESK. With 0 bases clipped from V and 5 bases from J, the junction kept 8 bases outside the gene matches. The complete variable domain, with remaining parts taken from reference TRBV14 and TRBJ2-1, reads EAGVTQFPSHSVIEKGQTVTLRCDPISGHDNLYWYRRVMGKEIKFLLHFVKESKQDESGMPNNRFLAERTGGTYSTLKVQPAELEDSGVYFCASSQELGLAGGNDNEQFFGPGTRLTVL.

J is TRBJ2-2 and V is TRBV6-6, with 7 bases identical to TRBD2. The ends lost 2 bases at V and 0 bases at J; junction bases unmatched: 12. Germline V gives CDR1 MNHNY, CDR2 SVGAGI (reference sequence). The CDR3 covers 19 residues. The DNA of the CDR3 is TGTGCCAGCAGTTACCCCTTTGGTGGGGGGGAGTCGAACACCGGGGAGCTGTTTTTT. Translated, it gives CASSYPFGGGESNTGELFF.

This clonotype was seen ten or more times. This chain connects TRBV12-3 or TRBV12-4 to TRBJ2-3, with TRBD1 matching 9 bases. With V trimmed by 6 bases and J by 5 bases, 9 bases remained unmatched. The CDR3 runs to 15 residues. As DNA, the CDR3 is TGTGCCAGCAGACGCCCCGGGACAGGGATAGATACGCAGTATTTT. Amino acids: CASRRPGTGIDTQYF.

The table lists this clonotype with a few counts. J is TRBJ2-5 and V is TRBV12-3 or TRBV12-4, with 13 bases aligning to TRBD2. V lost 6 bases, J lost 3 bases, and 1 base stayed unmatched. The CDR3 runs to 14 residues. CDR3 region: CASRLAGGKETQYF. The CDR3, as DNA: TGTGCCAGCAGACTAGCGGGAGGGAAAGAGACCCAGTACTTC.

The genes are TRBV2 and TRBJ1-2; D ambiguous. V was clipped by 5 bases and J by 6 bases, with 13 bases between them. CDR1 and CDR2 from the germline V gene are SNHLY and FYNNEI. This CDR3 contains 13 residues. The CDR3 region has the DNA TGTGCCAGCAGTTTCGGGGTAGGGAATGGCTACACCTTC. Amino acid sequence: CASSFGVGNGYTF.

This clonotype has a handful of counts. The CDR3 nucleotides read TGTGCCAGCAGTGAAGCGGGGGGTGCCTTATGGGGCTACACCTTC. It codes for CASSEAGGALWGYTF. The chain uses TRBV2 and TRBJ1-2, with a possible D match to TRBD1 (5 bases). The CDR3 totals 15 residues. Germline V gene lookup returns CDR1 SNHLY and CDR2 FYNNEI. Trimming removed 0 bases at V and 8 bases at J, with 16 bases between.

This CDR3 is CASLAGSMAHEQFF. In nucleotides, the CDR3 is TGTGCCTCCTTGGCAGGGTCTATGGCCCATGAGCAGTTCTTC. This chain joins TRBV6-2 or TRBV6-3 and TRBJ2-1; possible D gene TRBD1, 5 bases. The CDR3 consists of 14 residues. Germline-derived CDR1 and CDR2 are MNHEY and SVGEGT. The V end lost 11 bases, the J end lost 8 bases, and 22 bases lay between the germline ends.

V and J are TRBV28 and TRBJ2-7; D not certain. The CDR3 sequence is 12 residues long. Germline V lookup: CDR1 MDHEN, CDR2 SYDVKM. Trimming removed 6 bases at V and 12 bases at J, with 18 bases between. The CDR3 spells CASRLGQGPGYF. CDR3 nucleotide sequence: TGTGCCAGCAGGCTGGGCCAAGGGCCCGGGTACTTC.

This clonotype was counted many times. This chain links TRBV3-1 with TRBJ2-1; no clear D. The germline V and J ends were trimmed by 1 base and 8 bases, with 3 bases remaining between them. CDR1 is LGHDT, CDR2 YNNKEL, per germline (reference sequence). This CDR3 spans 11 amino acids. The CDR3 loop reads CASSQVDEQFF. In nucleotides, the CDR3 is TGTGCCAGCAGCCAAGTCGATGAGCAGTTCTTC.

This chain connects TRBV3-1 to TRBJ2-7; TRBD2 matches 9 bases. The CDR3 extends over 14 amino acids. Trimming took 2 bases from V and 2 from J; bases not matched to a gene: 1. The germline CDR1 and CDR2 sequences are LGHDT and YNNKEL (reference sequence). CDR3 DNA sequence: TGTGCCAGCAGCCAAATAGCGGGAGCCTACGAGCAGTACTTC. Protein product: CASSQIAGAYEQYF.

The V call is TRBV5-1, the J call TRBJ1-2; the D gene is possibly TRBD1 (6 bases). The CDR3 is 16 residues long. V lost 2 bases and J lost 4, with 18 bases in between. The germline CDR1 and CDR2 sequences are SGHRS and YFSETQ. CDR3 protein: CASSFHAGTTSYGYTF. CDR3 DNA sequence: TGCGCCAGCAGCTTCCACGCCGGGACAACTTCCTATGGCTACACCTTC.

CDR3 in DNA: TGCGCCAGCAGCTTGTCGCCGACAGGGGAGTCGGGTGAGCAGTACGTC. This translates into CASSLSPTGESGEQYV. The V call is TRBV5-1, the J call TRBJ2-7; 8 nucleotides agree with TRBD1. CDR1 SGHRS and CDR2 YFSETQ come from the germline V gene. The CDR3 has 16 amino acids. V was clipped by 1 base and J by 7 bases; unmatched bases: 13.

The CDR3 DNA reads as TGTGCCAGCAGCCGCGGTGATGGAGGGGGTAACACTGAAGCTTTCTTT. This sequence encodes CASSRGDGGGNTEAFF. This rearrangement joins TRBV5-4 to TRBJ1-1, with D perhaps TRBD1 (6 bases). From germline, CDR1 is SGHNT and CDR2 YYREEE (reference sequence). V gave up 4 bases and J gave up 2 bases, with 18 bases separating them. The CDR3 totals 16 residues.